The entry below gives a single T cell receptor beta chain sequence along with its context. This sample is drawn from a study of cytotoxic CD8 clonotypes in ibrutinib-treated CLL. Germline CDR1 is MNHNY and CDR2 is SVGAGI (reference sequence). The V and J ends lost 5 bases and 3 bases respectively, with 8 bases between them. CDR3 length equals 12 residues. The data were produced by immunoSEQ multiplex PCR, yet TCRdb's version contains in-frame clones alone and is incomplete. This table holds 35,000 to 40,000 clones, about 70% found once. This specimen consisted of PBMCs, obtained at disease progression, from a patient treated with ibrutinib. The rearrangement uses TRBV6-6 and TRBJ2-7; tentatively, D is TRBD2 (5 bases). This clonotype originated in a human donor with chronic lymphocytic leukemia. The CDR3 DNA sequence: TGTGCCAGCAGTCCGGGAAACTACGAGCAGTACTTC. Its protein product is CASSPGNYEQYF.